The source of this T cell receptor beta chain is a study of identical twins. In TCRdb, the 5' RACE reads were re-called with MiXCR into one record per CDR3 protein. The sample has 640,000 or so distinct CDR3 sequences, around 5.7% seen once. The V and J ends lost 5 bases and 5 bases, in that order; junction bases with no gene match: 6. The CDR3 runs 14 residues. This clonotype showed up many times. The V gene is TRBV12-3 or TRBV12-4, the J gene TRBJ2-3; 8 bases are a match to TRBD2. Sequencing used naive T cells sorted from blood. This TCR derives from a young man in good health. CDR3 sequence (DNA): TGTGCCAGCAGTCGGTCGAGCGGGAGAGATACGCAGTATTTT. It yields the protein CASSRSSGRDTQYF.